This is a list of T cell receptor beta chains from one sample in a study of cytomegalovirus exposure and HLA in healthy donors. TCRdb keeps only in-frame clones here, not all; method: immunoSEQ multiplex PCR. Among 150,000 to 200,000 clones listed, around 79% were seen once. Sample: PBMCs. The receptors shown here come from a man in his forties or fifties in good health and CMV-seropositive. Each CDR3 is given with its conserved first and last residue. Fields, in order: CDR3 protein, CDR3 DNA, clone size, J gene, D gene, V gene. The D gene is left open where the match is weak. Size is omitted from some rows. Given values are once, few, many or a class for expanded clones.

CASSLPPGSSASGANEQFF	TGTGCCAGCAGCTTACCGCCGGGATCAAGCGCGTCAGGGGCCAATGAGCAGTTCTTC	-	TRBJ2-1	-	TRBV11-3
CASSLNPADSSYEQYF	TGTGCCAGCAGCTTAAATCCAGCGGACAGCTCCTACGAGCAGTACTTC	-	TRBJ2-7	-	TRBV7-8
CASSSRIASSYEQYF	TGTGCCAGCAGCTCCCGTATAGCGAGCTCCTACGAGCAGTACTTC	-	TRBJ2-7	-	TRBV4-2
CASSRGQGAREQYF	TGTGCCAGCAGTCGCGGGCAGGGGGCGAGGGAGCAGTACTTC	-	TRBJ2-7	TRBD1	TRBV27
CSVRSSYEQYF	TGCAGCGTCAGGTCTTCCTACGAGCAGTACTTC	-	TRBJ2-7	-	TRBV29-1
CASSSKLAGGETQYF	TGTGCCAGCAGCTCCAAGTTAGCGGGAGGGGAGACCCAGTACTTC	-	TRBJ2-5	TRBD2	TRBV5-4
CASSVRQGSRNYTF	TGTGCCAGCAGTGTTCGGCAGGGAAGTCGTAACTACACCTTC	few	TRBJ1-2	-	TRBV2
CASSAGQGSQPQHF	TGTGCCAGCAGCGCGGGACAGGGAAGCCAGCCCCAGCATTTT	-	TRBJ1-5	TRBD1	TRBV9
CASSQDSLAVTFTDTQYF	TGCGCCAGCAGCCAAGATAGCCTAGCGGTAACCTTCACAGATACGCAGTATTTT	-	TRBJ2-3	TRBD2	TRBV4-1
CASSLPVTGTYNEQFF	TGTGCCAGCAGTCTACCAGTGACAGGGACCTACAATGAGCAGTTCTTC	few	TRBJ2-1	TRBD1	TRBV28
CASSLAGWDTQYF	TGTGCCAGCAGCTTGGCCGGGTGGGATACGCAGTATTTT	-	TRBJ2-3	-	TRBV5-6
CASRPGHNSPLHF	TGCGCCAGCAGACCAGGGCATAATTCACCCCTCCACTTT	few	TRBJ1-6	-	TRBV5-1
CASSSGTEGKGYTF	TGTGCCAGCAGTTCGGGGACAGAAGGAAAGGGCTACACCTTC	-	TRBJ1-2	TRBD1	TRBV13
CASSARQGLENTIYF	TGTGCCAGCAGCGCCAGACAGGGCTTAGAAAACACCATATATTTT	once	TRBJ1-3	TRBD1	TRBV7-9
CSAAGVWGYTF	TGCAGTGCTGCAGGGGTATGGGGCTACACCTTC	-	TRBJ1-2	-	TRBV20-1
CASSQTGRPDTQYF	TGTGCCAGCAGCCAAACCGGGAGGCCAGATACGCAGTATTTT	-	TRBJ2-3	TRBD2	TRBV7-3
CSVESGQGFYGYTF	TGCAGCGTTGAGAGTGGACAGGGGTTCTATGGCTACACCTTC	-	TRBJ1-2	TRBD1	TRBV29-1
CASRGIQGSGTGELFF	TGTGCCAGCAGAGGAATACAGGGGAGCGGGACCGGGGAGCTGTTTTTT	-	TRBJ2-2	-	TRBV28
CASSSEQGIGSYTF	TGCGCCAGCAGCTCGGAACAGGGGATAGGAAGCTACACCTTC	-	TRBJ1-2	TRBD1	TRBV5-1
CASSDSTGGEQYF	TGTGCCAGCAGTGATTCGACAGGTGGTGAGCAGTACTTC	-	TRBJ2-7	-	TRBV2
CASSSGRVYEQYF	TGTGCCAGCAGTTCCGGGAGGGTCTACGAGCAGTACTTC	-	TRBJ2-7	TRBD2	TRBV6-5
CASTWGGSVNGYTF	TGTGCCAGCACCTGGGGGGGCTCAGTCAATGGCTACACCTTC	-	TRBJ1-2	-	TRBV2
CASSFDRQGDTQYF	TGCGCCAGCAGCTTTGACCGGCAGGGAGATACGCAGTATTTT	-	TRBJ2-3	-	TRBV5-1
CAISDPQGPYEQYF	TGTGCCATCAGTGATCCACAGGGCCCCTACGAGCAGTACTTC	few	TRBJ2-7	-	TRBV10-3
CASGPGLAYNEQFF	TGCGCCAGCGGGCCGGGACTAGCATACAATGAGCAGTTCTTC	-	TRBJ2-1	TRBD2	TRBV5-1
CASSVTATGNTIYF	TGTGCCAGCTCGGTAACAGCAACTGGAAACACCATATATTTT	-	TRBJ1-3	-	TRBV5-4
CASSSRGSGELFF	TGTGCCAGCAGCTCCCGCGGCTCCGGGGAGCTGTTTTTT	few	TRBJ2-2	-	TRBV5-4
CASAQGLMNTEAFF	TGTGCCAGCGCCCAGGGCCTCATGAACACTGAAGCTTTCTTT	-	TRBJ1-1	-	TRBV6-6
CASSLRPRQGTYEQYF	TGTGCCAGCAGCTTGAGACCTCGACAGGGGACCTACGAGCAGTACTTC	-	TRBJ2-7	TRBD1	TRBV5-6
CASSPSATDTQYF	TGTGCCAGCAGCCCTAGCGCGACAGATACGCAGTATTTT	-	TRBJ2-3	-	TRBV7-9
CAISESKPGAGSPLHF	TGTGCCATCAGTGAGTCGAAGCCAGGGGCTGGATCACCCCTCCACTTT	-	TRBJ1-6	-	TRBV10-3
CASSERGRGYYNEQFF	TGTGCCAGCAGCGAAAGGGGGCGCGGATACTACAATGAGCAGTTCTTC	-	TRBJ2-1	TRBD1	TRBV5-4
CAISAWSASGGISTDTQYF	TGTGCCATCAGTGCTTGGTCGGCTAGCGGGGGGATTAGCACAGATACGCAGTATTTT	-	TRBJ2-3	TRBD2	TRBV10-3
CASSFTGQAQETQYF	TGTGCCAGCAGTTTTACTGGACAGGCTCAAGAGACCCAGTACTTC	-	TRBJ2-5	TRBD1	TRBV27
CASCWTSGSTDTQYF	TGTGCCAGCTGTTGGACTAGCGGGAGCACAGATACGCAGTATTTT	-	TRBJ2-3	TRBD2	TRBV18
CASNSQGYSGNTIYF	TGTGCCAGCAATAGTCAGGGATATTCTGGAAACACCATATATTTT	-	TRBJ1-3	-	TRBV7-2
CASSLSGRAFNEQFF	TGCGCCAGCAGCCTCAGCGGGAGGGCCTTTAATGAGCAGTTCTTC	-	TRBJ2-1	TRBD2	TRBV5-1
CASSAGVGTGLYEQYF	TGTGCCAGCAGTGCTGGGGTCGGGACAGGACTGTACGAGCAGTACTTC	-	TRBJ2-7	TRBD1	TRBV6-1
CATSSRGQGVGKNIQYF	TGTGCCACCAGCAGCCGCGGACAGGGGGTCGGCAAAAACATTCAGTACTTC	-	TRBJ2-4	TRBD1	TRBV15
CANSLRAGELFF	TGTGCCAACAGCTTACGGGCCGGGGAGCTGTTTTTT	once	TRBJ2-2	-	TRBV11-2
CASSLGLADNEQFF	TGCGCCAGCAGCTTGGGGCTAGCGGACAATGAGCAGTTCTTC	-	TRBJ2-1	TRBD2	TRBV5-1
CASSLYERVEDTQYF	TGCGCCAGCAGCTTGTACGAGCGGGTTGAAGATACGCAGTATTTT	once	TRBJ2-3	-	TRBV5-1
CASSPRMTSVTYNEQFF	TGTGCCAGCAGCCCCAGGATGACTAGCGTAACATACAATGAGCAGTTCTTC	few	TRBJ2-1	TRBD2	TRBV7-9
CASSSPGQGTYEQYF	TGTGCCAGCAGCTCTCCGGGACAGGGGACCTACGAGCAGTACTTC	few	TRBJ2-7	TRBD1	TRBV11-3
CASSPGTRADTQYF	TGTGCCAGTAGTCCGGGGACTAGAGCAGATACGCAGTATTTT	-	TRBJ2-3	TRBD2	TRBV19